The T cell receptor (beta chain) under discussion was sequenced for a study of T cell repertoires in cytomegalovirus infection. The overall study: Carrying CMV and the relevant HLA type showed in public TCR beta signatures.

With V trimmed by 2 bases and J by 8 bases, 11 bases remained unmatched. This CDR3 contains 14 residues. The germline gives CDR1 SQVTM, CDR2 ANQGSEA. In TCRdb, the reads were re-called with MiXCR into one record per CDR3 protein. The sample consists of fewer than 300,000 distinct CDR3 sequences, over 20% of them appearing once. Specimen: PBMCs. This receptor was taken from a human donor in good health (CMV status not recorded). Some clones in this sample may be carry-over from other donors' samples. This chain links TRBV29-1 with TRBJ1-1, with 7 bases aligning to TRBD1. CDR3 sequence (DNA): TGCAGCGTTGAAAGAGACAGGGATGGAATGGAAGCTTTCTTT. Protein sequence: CSVERDRDGMEAFF.